This T cell receptor (beta chain) originates from a study of T cells in Graves' hyperthyroidism and ophthalmopathy. Study observations and caveats: Most thyroid clonotypes with frequency above 0.001 were detected in blood. The model's output predicted ophthalmopathy at a median of around 7 months prior to onset.

On this clonotype itself: Antigen unknown.

Amplified regions were TCR beta CDR3 sequences from RNA transcripts. Carried out on the TCR CDR3, a first-round RT-PCR used the HTBI primer set. TCRdb reprocessed the multiplex PCR reads with MiXCR, giving one entry per CDR3 protein. The data hold 400,000 to 600,000 distinct CDR3 sequences, with roughly 15% observed a single time. V lost 5 bases and J 5 bases, leaving 10 bases between the germline ends. Looked up from germline, CDR1 is SGHKS and CDR2 is YYEKEE (reference sequence). The CDR3 has 13 amino acids. Ophthalmopathy patients had moderate-to-severe active disease, CAS ≥3, NOSPECS ≥4, and disease duration under 3 months. Fresh peripheral blood, under 11 ml, yielded the PBMCs.

The sequenced sample was blood. This sequence originates from a woman aged 25 to 39 with Graves' ophthalmopathy. The chain combines TRBV5-5 with TRBJ1-4; D is unclear. CDR3 DNA sequence: TGTGCCAGCAGGTTTAGCGGGAATGAAAAACTGTTTTTT. This translates into CASRFSGNEKLFF.